Each of the 2 T cell receptor beta chains below was sequenced from the same sample in a study of T cells in localized non-small cell lung cancer. Sequenced by immunoSEQ multiplex PCR; TCRdb stores in-frame clones only, minus some. The repertoire includes 55,000 or so clones, roughly 80% of them detected once, and more than 4% sits in the top ten. Sequencing used PBMCs, obtained before any cancer treatment. The receptors were gathered from a woman aged 35-75 years with stage II lung adenocarcinoma.

The J gene is TRBJ1-4, the V gene TRBV14, with TRBD1 as a possible D gene (6 bases). Looked up from germline, CDR1 is SGHDN and CDR2 is FVKESK. The CDR3 is 16 residues long. V was shortened by 2 bases and J by 3 bases, with 13 bases between the two germline ends. The CDR3 nucleotides are TGTGCCAGCAGCCAAAATACGGGGGCCGCTAATGAAAAACTGTTTTTT. This translates into CASSQNTGAANEKLFF.

CDR3 sequence: CASIAIGGAEAFF. As DNA, the CDR3 is TGTGCCAGCATAGCTATCGGCGGGGCTGAAGCTTTCTTT. This rearrangement joins TRBV5-5 to TRBJ1-1; D gene ambiguous. Germline V lookup: CDR1 SGHKS, CDR2 YYEKEE (reference sequence). The CDR3 covers 13 residues. The V end lost 6 bases, the J end lost 6 bases, and 15 bases lay between the germline ends.